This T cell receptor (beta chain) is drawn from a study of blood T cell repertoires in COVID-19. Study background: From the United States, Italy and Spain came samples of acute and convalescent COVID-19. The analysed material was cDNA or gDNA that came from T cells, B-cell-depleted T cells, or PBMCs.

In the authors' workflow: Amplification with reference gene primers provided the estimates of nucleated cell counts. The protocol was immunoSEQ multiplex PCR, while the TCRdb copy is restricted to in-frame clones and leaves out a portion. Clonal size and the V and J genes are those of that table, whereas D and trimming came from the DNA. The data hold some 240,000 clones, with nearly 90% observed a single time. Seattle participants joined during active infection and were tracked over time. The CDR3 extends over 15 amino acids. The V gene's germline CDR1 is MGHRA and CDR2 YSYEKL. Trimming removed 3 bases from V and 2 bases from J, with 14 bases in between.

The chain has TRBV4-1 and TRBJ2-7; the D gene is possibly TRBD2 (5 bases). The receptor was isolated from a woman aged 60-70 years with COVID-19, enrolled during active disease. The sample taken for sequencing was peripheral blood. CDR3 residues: CASSQRVLTTYEQYF. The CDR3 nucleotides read TGCGCCAGCAGCCAGCGGGTGCTTACTACCTACGAGCAGTACTTC.